Listed below are T cell receptor beta chains from one sample, sequenced in a study of fetal regulatory T cell absence and autoimmunity. This table comes from immunoSEQ multiplex PCR, and its TCRdb copy is limited to in-frame clones, with some not included. Found here are 95,000 to 100,000 clones, about 78% of them singletons; the top ten hold 2%. The sequencing input was pancreas tissue. The source of these receptors is a male donor with IPEX syndrome. The CDR3 runs from the conserved cysteine through the conserved F or W. D genes are given only for firm matches. Only some rows state a clone size, as once, few, many or a class for expanded clones.

d_gene	abundance	v_gene	len	j_gene	CDR3nt	CDR3aa
NA	few	TRBV6-5	13	TRBJ2-2	TGTGCCAGCAGCCGGGGACGCCTCCTTGAGCTGTTTTTT	CASSRGRLLELFF
TRBD2	NA	TRBV5-4	14	TRBJ2-7	TGTGCCAGCAGCTTGAGACTAGCGGGAGACGAGCAGTACTTC	CASSLRLAGDEQYF
NA	few	TRBV12-5	17	TRBJ1-5	TGTGCTAGTGGTTTGGTGGGAGGGGGGCGAAGCAATCAGCCCCAGCATTTT	CASGLVGGGRSNQPQHF
NA	NA	TRBV12-2	16	TRBJ2-7	TGTGCAAGTCGCTTGTGGCTAGCGGGCCGCGCCTACGAGCAGTACTTC	CASRLWLAGRAYEQYF
NA	once	TRBV10-3	14	TRBJ1-5	TGTGCCATCAGTGAGCCAGGCCCTCGTCAGCCCCAGCATTTT	CAISEPGPRQPQHF
NA	NA	TRBV5-8	11	TRBJ2-2	TGTGCCAGCAGCTTACGCGGGGAGCTGTTTTTT	CASSLRGELFF
TRBD2	medium-sized	TRBV10-3	15	TRBJ2-1	TGTGCCATCAGTCCTAGCGGGAGGGCCTACAATGAGCAGTTCTTC	CAISPSGRAYNEQFF
NA	NA	TRBV5-6	15	TRBJ2-1	TGTGCCAGCAGGCCCGGGCTTGAATCGGCCGATGAGCAGTTCTTC	CASRPGLESADEQFF
NA	NA	TRBV6-5	14	TRBJ2-3	TGTGCCAGCAGCTCACAGGTCTCCCCGGATACGCAGTATTTT	CASSSQVSPDTQYF
NA	NA	TRBV6-6	15	TRBJ1-5	TGTGCCAGCAGTTACGTACAGGGTAGGGGTCAGCCCCAGCATTTT	CASSYVQGRGQPQHF
NA	NA	TRBV4-3	14	TRBJ2-7	TGCGCCAGCAGCCCGAGGGAGAACCCCTACGAGCAGTACTTC	CASSPRENPYEQYF
TRBD1	NA	TRBV5-4	15	TRBJ1-4	TGTGCCAGCTGGACAGGGGGCCGGCAGAATGAAAAACTGTTTTTT	CASWTGGRQNEKLFF
NA	few	TRBV2	12	TRBJ2-7	TGTGCCAGCATCCAAAGAGGACTCGAGCAGTACTTC	CASIQRGLEQYF
TRBD1	NA	TRBV5-5	15	TRBJ1-2	TGTGCCAGCAGCTTGAGGACAACAGGGGGCCATGGCTACACCTTC	CASSLRTTGGHGYTF
TRBD1	NA	TRBV25-1	12	TRBJ1-2	TGTGCCAGCAGTAGACAGGGGGGAAGGTACACCTTC	CASSRQGGRYTF